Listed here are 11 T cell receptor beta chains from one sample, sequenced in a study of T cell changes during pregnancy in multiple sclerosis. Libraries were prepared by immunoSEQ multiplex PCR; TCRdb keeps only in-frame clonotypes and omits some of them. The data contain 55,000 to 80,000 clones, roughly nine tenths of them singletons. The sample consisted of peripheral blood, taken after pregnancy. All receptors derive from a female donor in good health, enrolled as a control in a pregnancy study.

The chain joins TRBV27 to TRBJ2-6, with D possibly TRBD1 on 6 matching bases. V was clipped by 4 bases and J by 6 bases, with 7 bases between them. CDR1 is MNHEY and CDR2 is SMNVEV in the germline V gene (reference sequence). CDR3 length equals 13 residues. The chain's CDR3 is CASSSGQANVLTF. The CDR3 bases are TGTGCCAGCAGTTCGGGACAGGCCAACGTCCTGACTTTC.

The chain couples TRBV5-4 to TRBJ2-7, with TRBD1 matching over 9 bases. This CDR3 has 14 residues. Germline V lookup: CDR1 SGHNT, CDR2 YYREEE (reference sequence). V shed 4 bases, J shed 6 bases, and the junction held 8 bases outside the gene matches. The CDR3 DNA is TGTGCCAGCAGCCTGGACAGGGGAATCTCCGAGCAGTACTTC. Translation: CASSLDRGISEQYF.

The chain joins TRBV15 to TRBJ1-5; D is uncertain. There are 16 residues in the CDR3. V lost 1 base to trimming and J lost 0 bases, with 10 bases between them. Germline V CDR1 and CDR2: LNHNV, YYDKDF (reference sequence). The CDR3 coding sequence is TGTGCCACCAGCAGAGCGGACTCCTTTAGCAATCAGCCCCAGCATTTT. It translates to CATSRADSFSNQPQHF.

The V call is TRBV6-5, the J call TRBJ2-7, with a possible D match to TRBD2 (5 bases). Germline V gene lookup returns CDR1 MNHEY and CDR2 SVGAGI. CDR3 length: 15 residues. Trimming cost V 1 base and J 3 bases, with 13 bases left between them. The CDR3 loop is CASSYFSTTNYEQYF. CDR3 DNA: TGTGCCAGCAGTTACTTTTCGACTACAAACTACGAGCAGTACTTC.

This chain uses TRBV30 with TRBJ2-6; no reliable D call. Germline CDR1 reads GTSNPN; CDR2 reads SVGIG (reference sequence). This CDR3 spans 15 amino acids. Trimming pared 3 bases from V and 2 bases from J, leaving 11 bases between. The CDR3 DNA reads TGTGCCTGGAGCCCCCCCGGTCCTGGGGCCAACGTCCTGACTTTC. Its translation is CAWSPPGPGANVLTF.

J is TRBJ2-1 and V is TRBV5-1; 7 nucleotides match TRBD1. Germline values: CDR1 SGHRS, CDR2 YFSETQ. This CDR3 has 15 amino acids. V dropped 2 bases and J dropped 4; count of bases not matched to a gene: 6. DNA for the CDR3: TGCGCCAGCAGCTTAAGACAGGGCCCGTACAATGAGCAGTTCTTC. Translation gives CASSLRQGPYNEQFF.

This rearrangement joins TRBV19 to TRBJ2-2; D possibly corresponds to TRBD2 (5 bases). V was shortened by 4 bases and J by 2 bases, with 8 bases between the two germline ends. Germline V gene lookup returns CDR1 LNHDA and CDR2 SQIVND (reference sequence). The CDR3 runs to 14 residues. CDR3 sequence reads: CASSTTGNTGELFF. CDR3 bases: TGTGCCAGTAGTACGACGGGAAACACCGGGGAGCTGTTTTTT. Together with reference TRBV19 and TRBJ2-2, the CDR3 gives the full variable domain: DGGITQSPKYLFRKEGQNVTLSCEQNLNHDAMYWYRQDPGQGLRLIYYSQIVNDFQKGDIAEGYSVSREKKESFPLTVTSAQKNPTAFYLCASSTTGNTGELFFGEGSRLTVL.

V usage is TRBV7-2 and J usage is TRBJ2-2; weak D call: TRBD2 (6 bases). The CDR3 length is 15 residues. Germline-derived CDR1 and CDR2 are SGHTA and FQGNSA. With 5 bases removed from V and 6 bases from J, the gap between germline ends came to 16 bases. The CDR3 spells CASSPTGLASGELFF. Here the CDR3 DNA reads TGTGCCAGCAGCCCCACGGGACTGGCGTCCGGGGAGCTGTTTTTT.

This CDR3 reads CAIKAGAGDEQFF. For the CDR3, the DNA is TGTGCCATCAAGGCGGGAGCGGGGGATGAGCAGTTCTTC. This chain links TRBV10-3 with TRBJ2-1; 8 positions agree with TRBD2. The CDR3 is made up of 13 amino acids. Germline values: CDR1 ENHRY, CDR2 SYGVKD. V gave up 7 bases and J gave up 8 bases; unmatched junction bases: 7.

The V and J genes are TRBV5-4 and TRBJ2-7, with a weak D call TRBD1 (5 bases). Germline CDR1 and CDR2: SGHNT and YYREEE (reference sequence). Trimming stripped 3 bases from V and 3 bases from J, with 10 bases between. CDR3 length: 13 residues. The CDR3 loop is CASSSQGHYEQYF. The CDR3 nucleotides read TGTGCCAGCAGCTCCCAGGGCCACTACGAGCAGTACTTC.

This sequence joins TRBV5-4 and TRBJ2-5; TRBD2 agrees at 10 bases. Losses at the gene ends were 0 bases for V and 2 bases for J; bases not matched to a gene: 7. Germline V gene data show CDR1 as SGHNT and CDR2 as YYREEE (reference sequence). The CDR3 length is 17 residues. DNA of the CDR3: TGTGCCAGCAGCTTGGCTCTAGCGGGAGCAAGTCAAGAGACCCAGTACTTC. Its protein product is CASSLALAGASQETQYF.